Listed below are T cell receptor beta chains from one sample, sequenced in a study of blood T cell repertoires in COVID-19. Using immunoSEQ multiplex PCR, the repertoire was profiled, and TCRdb retains in-frame clones only, with some absent. There are about 240,000 clones in the sample; approximately 83% occur only once, and roughly 3.3% lies in the top ten. The sequenced material came from PBMCs or T cells enriched from blood (not recorded which). Receptor source: a woman aged 40 to 50 with acute COVID-19. CDR3s include the opening cysteine and the closing phenylalanine or tryptophan. The D gene is left open where the match is weak. The listing skips clone size in some rows; elsewhere it reads once, few, many or a size class.

TRBJ1-4,TRBV28,.,.,CASSFEDKANEKLFF,TGTGCCAGCAGTTTCGAGGACAAGGCTAATGAAAAACTGTTTTTT
TRBJ2-2,TRBV6-4,.,.,CASSTGMATGELFF,TGTGCCAGCAGTACAGGGATGGCCACCGGGGAGCTGTTTTTT
TRBJ2-2,TRBV29-1,.,many,CSGATTGELFF,TGCAGCGGCGCAACGACCGGGGAGCTGTTTTTT
TRBJ2-1,TRBV4-1,.,.,CASSQDVVALVLTNNEQFF,TGCGCCAGCAGCCAAGATGTGGTAGCGCTCGTCTTGACTAACAATGAGCAGTTCTTC
TRBJ1-2,TRBV6-2/TRBV6-3,TRBD1,.,CASSYGPIGTGGFGYTF,TGTGCCAGCAGTTACGGTCCGATTGGGACAGGGGGTTTTGGCTACACCTTC
TRBJ2-1,TRBV6-5,TRBD1,.,CATQQGGYYNEQFF,TGTGCCACCCAACAGGGGGGATACTACAATGAGCAGTTCTTC
TRBJ2-1,TRBV9,TRBD1,.,CASSVVGDRFYEQFF,TGTGCCAGCAGCGTAGTTGGGGACAGGTTTTATGAGCAGTTCTTC
TRBJ1-5,TRBV19,TRBD1,few,CASSIQGANQPQHF,TGTGCCAGTAGTATACAGGGGGCAAATCAGCCCCAGCATTTT
TRBJ2-7,TRBV27,.,.,CASSRGQVYEQYF,TGTGCCAGCAGTCGAGGGCAAGTCTACGAGCAGTACTTC
TRBJ2-2,TRBV18,TRBD2,.,CASLRAGGTGELFF,TGTGCCAGCTTGCGAGCGGGAGGAACCGGGGAGCTGTTTTTT